This paragraph covers one T cell receptor beta chain sequence. Its cognate antigen is unknown. The data are from a study of T cell repertoires in cytomegalovirus infection. Study as a whole: Well-studied HLA-B-restricted CMV epitopes were used in the study alongside recently identified HLA-C-restricted ones. Shared public TCR beta signatures pointed to both CMV infection and a matching HLA type.

Study-wide points: Of the TCR beta families, the public ones yielded a cumulative frequency that identified carriers of CMV plus the relevant HLA. In two of eight donors, the top clonotype was HLA-C-restricted CMV-specific.

CDR1 is SGHNT, CDR2 YENEEA, per germline. Trimming took 4 bases from V and 6 from J; bases not matched to a gene: 7. CDR3 length equals 16 residues. TCRdb processed the reads anew with MiXCR; each CDR3 protein has one entry. There are 230,000 or so distinct CDR3 sequences in the sample; roughly two fifths occur only once, and approximately 60% lies in the top ten. The V call is TRBV11-3, the J call TRBJ2-1; 12 bases line up with TRBD1. The TCR originated in a human donor in good health (CMV status not recorded). Some clones in this sample may be carry-over from other donors' samples. This specimen consisted of CD8+ T cells from cultured PBMCs, obtained from culture after CMV antigen stimulation. The CDR3 loop is CASSSPGQGAVNEQFF. Written as DNA, the CDR3 is TGTGCCAGCAGCTCGCCGGGACAGGGGGCAGTCAATGAGCAGTTCTTC.